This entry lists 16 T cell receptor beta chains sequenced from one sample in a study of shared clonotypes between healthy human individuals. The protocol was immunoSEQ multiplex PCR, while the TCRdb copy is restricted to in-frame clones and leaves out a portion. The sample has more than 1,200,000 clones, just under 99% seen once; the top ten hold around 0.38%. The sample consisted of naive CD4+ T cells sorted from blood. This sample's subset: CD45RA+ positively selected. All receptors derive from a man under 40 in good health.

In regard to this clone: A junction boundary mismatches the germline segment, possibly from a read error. The CDR3 DNA reads TGTGCCAGCAGCCCGGGACTAGCGGGAGTACCGAACTTC. As protein: CASSPGLAGVPNF. The chain combines TRBV9 with TRBJ2-5; TRBD2 aligns across 14 bases. The CDR3 consists of 13 residues. The germline V gene encodes CDR1 SGDLS and CDR2 YYNGEE.

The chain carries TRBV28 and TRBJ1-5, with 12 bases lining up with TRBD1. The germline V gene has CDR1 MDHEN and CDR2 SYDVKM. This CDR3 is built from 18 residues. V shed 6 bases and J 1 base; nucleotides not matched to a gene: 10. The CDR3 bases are TGTGCCAGCAGGGGGACAGGGGGCTCCATTGTGAGCAATCAGCCCCAGCATTTT. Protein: CASRGTGGSIVSNQPQHF.

The CDR3, as DNA: TGTGCCACCCTGACAGCCGCGAGCAATGAGCAGTTCTTC. Its translation: CATLTAASNEQFF. V is TRBV10-3 and J is TRBJ2-1, with D maybe TRBD1 (5 bases). The V end lost 10 bases, the J end lost 6 bases, and 16 bases lay between the germline ends. Looked up from germline, CDR1 is ENHRY and CDR2 is SYGVKD. CDR3 length: 13 residues.

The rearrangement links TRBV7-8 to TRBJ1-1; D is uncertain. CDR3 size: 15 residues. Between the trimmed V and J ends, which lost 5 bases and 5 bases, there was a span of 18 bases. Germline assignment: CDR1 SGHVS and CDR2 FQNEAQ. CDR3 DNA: TGTGCCAGCAGCCCCCACCGGGCCTCGGGGACTGAAGCTTTCTTT. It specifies CASSPHRASGTEAFF.

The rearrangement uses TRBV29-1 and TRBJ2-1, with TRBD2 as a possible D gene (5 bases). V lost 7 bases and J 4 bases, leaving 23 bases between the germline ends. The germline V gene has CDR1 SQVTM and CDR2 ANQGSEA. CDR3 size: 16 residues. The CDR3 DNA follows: TGCAGCGGTGAGCGTTATGGGAGCGGAGGATACAATGAGCAGTTCTTC. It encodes CSGERYGSGGYNEQFF.

The CDR3 nucleotides are TGTGCCAGCACCCCTACCGGACACGATGAGCAGTTCTTC. It encodes CASTPTGHDEQFF. The chain combines TRBV13 with TRBJ2-1, with a weak D call TRBD1 (5 bases). The ends were cut back, 7 bases at V and 8 bases at J, with 15 bases in the middle. Per germline, CDR1 PRHDT and CDR2 FYEKMQ (reference sequence). This CDR3 contains 13 residues.

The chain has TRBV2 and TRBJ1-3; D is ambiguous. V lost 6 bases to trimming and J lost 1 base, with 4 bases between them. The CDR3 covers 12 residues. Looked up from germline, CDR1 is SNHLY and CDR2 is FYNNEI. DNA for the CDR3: TGTGCCAGCAGCCTATCTGGAAACACCATATATTTT. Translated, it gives CASSLSGNTIYF.

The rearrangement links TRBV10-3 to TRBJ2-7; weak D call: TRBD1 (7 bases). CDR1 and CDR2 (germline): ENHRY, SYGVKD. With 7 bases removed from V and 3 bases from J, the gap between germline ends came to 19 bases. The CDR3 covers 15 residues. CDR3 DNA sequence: TGTGCCATCATTTCGACAGGGAGGATAGGCTACGAGCAGTACTTC. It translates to CAIISTGRIGYEQYF.

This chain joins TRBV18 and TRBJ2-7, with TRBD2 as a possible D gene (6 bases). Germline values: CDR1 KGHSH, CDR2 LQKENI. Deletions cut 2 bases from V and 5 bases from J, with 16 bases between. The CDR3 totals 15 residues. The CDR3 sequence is CASSPIGLTLDEQYF. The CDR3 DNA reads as TGTGCCAGCTCACCAATAGGACTAACGCTTGACGAGCAGTACTTC.

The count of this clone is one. In nucleotides, the CDR3 is TGTGCCAGCAGTGAATTTCGGGGGCCCCAGCATTTT. It yields the protein CASSEFRGPQHF. The chain combines TRBV6-1 with TRBJ1-5; D is unclear. Germline V CDR1 and CDR2: MNHNS, SASEGT. V was clipped by 2 bases and J by 9 bases, with 8 bases between them. This CDR3 contains 12 residues.

This CDR3 reads CASSTQYNEQFF. CDR3 DNA: TGTGCCAGCAGTACCCAGTACAATGAGCAGTTCTTC. The chain recombines TRBV28 with TRBJ2-1, with D unresolved. Trimming left V 5 bases short and J 4 bases short, with 6 bases between. The length of the CDR3 is 12 residues. Germline V lookup: CDR1 MDHEN, CDR2 SYDVKM.

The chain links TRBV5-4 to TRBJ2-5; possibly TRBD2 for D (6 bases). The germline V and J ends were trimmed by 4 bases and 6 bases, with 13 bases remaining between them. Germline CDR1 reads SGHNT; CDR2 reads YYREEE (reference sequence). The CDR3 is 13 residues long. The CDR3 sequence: CASSPPGVQTQYF. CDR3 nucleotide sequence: TGTGCCAGCAGCCCTCCGGGGGTTCAGACCCAGTACTTC.

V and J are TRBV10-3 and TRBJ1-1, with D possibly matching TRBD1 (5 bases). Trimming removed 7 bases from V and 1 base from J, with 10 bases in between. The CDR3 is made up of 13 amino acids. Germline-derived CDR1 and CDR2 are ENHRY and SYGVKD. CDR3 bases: TGTGCCATCATGACAGAGGGGAACACTGAAGCTTTCTTT. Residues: CAIMTEGNTEAFF.

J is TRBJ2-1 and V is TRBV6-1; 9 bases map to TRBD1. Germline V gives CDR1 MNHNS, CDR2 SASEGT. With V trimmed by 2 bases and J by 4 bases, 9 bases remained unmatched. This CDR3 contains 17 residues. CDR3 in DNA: TGTGCCAGCAGTGAATTTCGAACAGGGGGCCTGTACAATGAGCAGTTCTTC. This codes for CASSEFRTGGLYNEQFF.

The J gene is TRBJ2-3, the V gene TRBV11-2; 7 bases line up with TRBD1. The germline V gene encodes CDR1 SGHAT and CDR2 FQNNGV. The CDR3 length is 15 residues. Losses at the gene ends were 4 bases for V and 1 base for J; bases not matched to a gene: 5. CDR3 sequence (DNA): TGTGCCAGCAGCTCGACAGGGTGGGGCACAGATACGCAGTATTTT. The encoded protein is CASSSTGWGTDTQYF.

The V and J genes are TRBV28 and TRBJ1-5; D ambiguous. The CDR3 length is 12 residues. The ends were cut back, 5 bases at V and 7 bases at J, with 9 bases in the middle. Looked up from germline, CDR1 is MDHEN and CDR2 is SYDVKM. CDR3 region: CASSPGVQPQHF. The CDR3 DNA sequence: TGTGCCAGCAGTCCGGGCGTGCAGCCCCAGCATTTT.